Reported below is one T cell receptor (beta chain). Its antigen is not identified. From the multiplex PCR reads, TCRdb called clonotypes with MiXCR, one entry per CDR3 protein. The table shows around 120,000 distinct CDR3 sequences, with around 20% occurring only once. The CDR3 covers 15 residues. CDR1 MDHEN and CDR2 SYDVKM come from the germline V gene. V was pared by 4 bases and J by 2 bases, with 2 bases of the junction left unmatched. The lymph nodes were axillary draining lymph nodes from breast cancer patients. The data belong to a study of breast tumors, draining lymph nodes, adjacent tissues. Findings and caveats of the study: That most tumor T cells come from lymph nodes remained unproven. Luminal-like breast cancer showed significantly higher tumor–nontumor repertoire similarity than basal-like.

The sequence was obtained from a female donor with breast cancer. Some clones in this sample may be carry-over from other donors' samples. V is TRBV28 and J is TRBJ2-6; 7 nucleotides align to TRBD1. Sequenced: axillary lymph node tissue. CDR3 sequence reads: CASSSDRAGANVLTF. CDR3 nucleotide sequence: TGTGCCAGCAGTTCCGACAGGGCTGGGGCCAACGTCCTGACTTTC. The variable domain in full, completed from reference TRBV28 and TRBJ2-6, reads DVKVTQSSRYLVKRTGEKVFLECVQDMDHENMFWYRQDPGLGLRLIYFSYDVKMKEKGDIPEGYSVSREKKERFSLILESASTNQTSMYLCASSSDRAGANVLTFGAGSRLTVL.